These 26 T cell receptor beta chains originate from one sample sequenced in a study of a mutant IDH1 vaccine in newly diagnosed glioma. Using immunoSEQ multiplex PCR, the repertoire was profiled, and TCRdb retains in-frame clones only, with some absent. Here the sample spans 80,000 to 100,000 clones, almost 85% being singletons. The time point is: baseline, week 1 (first vaccination visit). Treatment reported: pre-vaccination baseline after standard-of-care therapy. Sequencing used PBMCs, obtained from a glioma patient treated with radiotherapy, temozolomide or both. These TCRs come from a man aged 35 to 55 with glioma. Some clones in this sample may be carry-over from other donors' samples.

V usage is TRBV4-2 and J usage is TRBJ2-2; 7 positions match TRBD2. The ends lost 8 bases at V and 5 bases at J; junction bases unmatched: 14. Germline loops: CDR1 LGHNA, CDR2 YNFKEQ. This CDR3 region has 16 residues. The CDR3 nucleotides read TGTGCCAGCCACTCCTCCGGGGGGAGTATTACCGGGGAGCTGTTTTTT. The encoded protein is CASHSSGGSITGELFF.

V is TRBV6-5 and J is TRBJ2-7; 12 positions match TRBD2. The CDR3 consists of 14 residues. Germline loops: CDR1 MNHEY, CDR2 SVGAGI. The ends lost 5 bases at V and 9 bases at J; junction bases unmatched: 8. The DNA for the CDR3 is TGTGCCAGCAGTCTAGCGGGGGGGGACTTCTGGCAGTACTTC. It is translated as CASSLAGGDFWQYF.

The chain links TRBV30 to TRBJ2-3; TRBD2 agrees at 10 bases. CDR3 length: 16 amino acids. From germline, CDR1 is GTSNPN and CDR2 SVGIG (reference sequence). The ends lost 0 bases at V and 3 bases at J; junction bases unmatched: 6. For the CDR3, the DNA is TGTGCCTGGAGTGTAGGTTTAGCGGGGGGTACAGATACGCAGTATTTT. This codes for CAWSVGLAGGTDTQYF.

The CDR3 region has the DNA TGTGCCAGCACCGTCTTCGGGGGGAGGACTGAAGCTTTCTTT. It encodes CASTVFGGRTEAFF. This chain links TRBV2 with TRBJ1-1, with D perhaps matching TRBD1 (5 bases). CDR3 length: 14 amino acids. Trimming left V 7 bases short and J 5 bases short, with 17 bases between. The germline V gene encodes CDR1 SNHLY and CDR2 FYNNEI.

V and J are TRBV2 and TRBJ2-7, with TRBD1 matching 7 bases. CDR1 is SNHLY, CDR2 FYNNEI, per germline. The CDR3 totals 15 residues. The V and J ends lost 0 bases and 3 bases, in that order; junction bases with no gene match: 5. The CDR3 loop reads CASSEARGHYYEQYF. The CDR3 DNA is TGTGCCAGCAGTGAAGCTAGGGGGCATTACTACGAGCAGTACTTC.

This chain links TRBV30 with TRBJ2-2; D perhaps matches TRBD1 (6 bases). Germline V lookup: CDR1 GTSNPN, CDR2 SVGIG (reference sequence). Trimming took 0 bases from V and 3 from J, leaving 11 bases between them. The CDR3 consists of 15 residues. Here the CDR3 reads CAWSVRAGDTGELFF. CDR3 DNA sequence: TGTGCCTGGAGTGTAAGAGCAGGGGACACCGGGGAGCTGTTTTTT.

The gene calls are TRBV6-1 and TRBJ2-7; 7 nucleotides align to TRBD1. V lost 4 bases and J lost 5; bases outside the gene matches: 8. The CDR3 loop spans 14 amino acids. The V gene's germline CDR1 is MNHNS and CDR2 SASEGT. CDR3 loop: CASSVGDRLDEQYF. The CDR3 nucleotides read TGTGCCAGCAGTGTTGGGGACAGATTGGACGAGCAGTACTTC.

The V gene is TRBV14, the J gene TRBJ2-1; D is possibly TRBD1 (5 bases). Trimming pared 4 bases from V and 2 bases from J, leaving 21 bases between. The CDR3 length is 18 residues. Germline V CDR1 and CDR2: SGHDN, FVKESK. The CDR3 here is CASSPSSRLQGTYNEQFF. The CDR3, as DNA: TGTGCCAGCAGCCCAAGCTCTAGGCTCCAGGGTACCTACAATGAGCAGTTCTTC.

The rearrangement uses TRBV30 and TRBJ1-5; D is unresolved. Germline V lookup: CDR1 GTSNPN, CDR2 SVGIG (reference sequence). The CDR3 length is 13 residues. V lost 0 bases and J 5 bases, leaving 8 bases between the germline ends. The chain's CDR3 is CAWSVMRDQPQHF. For the CDR3, the DNA is TGTGCCTGGAGTGTAATGAGGGATCAGCCCCAGCATTTT. Using reference TRBV30 and TRBJ1-5 for the parts outside the CDR3, the full variable domain is SQTIHQWPATLVQPVGSPLSLECTVEGTSNPNLYWYRQAAGRGLQLLFYSVGIGQISSEVPQNLSASRPQDRQFILSSKKLLLSDSGFYLCAWSVMRDQPQHFGDGTRLSIL.

CDR3 protein: CASSVALLSAGQNIQYF. Written as DNA, the CDR3 is TGTGCCAGCAGCGTTGCCCTTCTCAGCGCGGGTCAAAACATTCAGTACTTC. The rearrangement uses TRBV9 and TRBJ2-4; D might be TRBD2 (5 bases). Per the germline V gene, CDR1 is SGDLS and CDR2 is YYNGEE. The CDR3 totals 17 residues. V was clipped by 2 bases and J by 5 bases, with 20 bases between them.

The chain uses TRBV6-6 and TRBJ2-7; D gene uncertain. From germline, CDR1 is MNHNY and CDR2 SVGAGI (reference sequence). There are 14 residues in the CDR3. Trimming removed 0 bases from V and 6 bases from J, with 12 bases in between. CDR3 sequence reads: CASSYSRGTSEQYF. The DNA for the CDR3 is TGTGCCAGCAGTTACTCGCGAGGCACCTCCGAGCAGTACTTC.

This chain uses TRBV5-1 with TRBJ2-2; a possible D gene is TRBD1 (5 bases). The CDR3 runs to 14 residues. Trimming left V 5 bases short and J 1 base short, with 9 bases between. Per germline, CDR1 SGHRS and CDR2 YFSETQ. CDR3 DNA: TGCGCCAGCAGTGGCAGGGTGAACACCGGGGAGCTGTTTTTT. Its translation: CASSGRVNTGELFF.

The chain employs TRBV5-4 and TRBJ1-1; 10 bases line up with TRBD1. Germline V CDR1 and CDR2: SGHNT, YYREEE (reference sequence). Unmatched junction bases numbered 12, after V lost 4 bases and J lost 3 bases. There are 17 residues in the CDR3. As DNA, the CDR3 is TGTGCCAGCAGCCCGAATCCCGGGACAGGGGCCCACACTGAAGCTTTCTTT. Its translation is CASSPNPGTGAHTEAFF.

The chain joins TRBV4-1 to TRBJ2-7; TRBD1 agrees at 8 bases. CDR3 size: 15 residues. J lost 7 bases, V lost 2 bases, and 10 bases had no gene match. CDR1 and CDR2 from the germline V gene are MGHRA and YSYEKL. The CDR3 DNA sequence: TGCGCCAGCAGCCAACTTGCAGGGGGCGGACTTGAGCAGTACTTC. Translating it yields CASSQLAGGGLEQYF.

The chain employs TRBV6-5 and TRBJ1-1, with a weak D call TRBD1 (6 bases). CDR1 and CDR2 (germline): MNHEY, SVGAGI. The CDR3 runs 14 residues. Trimming took off 6 bases at V and 0 bases at J, with 11 bases between the two ends. The CDR3 loop is CASRPGQLNTEAFF. The CDR3 nucleotides read TGTGCCAGCAGACCCGGACAGCTGAACACTGAAGCTTTCTTT.

The chain joins TRBV2 to TRBJ1-5; D gene uncertain. CDR1 is SNHLY, CDR2 FYNNEI, per germline. Trimming cost V 1 base and J 4 bases, with 14 bases left between them. This CDR3 has 16 amino acids. In DNA form, the CDR3 reads TGTGCCAGCAGTGAAGAGGAGGGCCGGGCAAATCAGCCCCAGCATTTT. Protein: CASSEEEGRANQPQHF.

This chain connects TRBV7-2 to TRBJ2-7; possible D gene TRBD1, 5 bases. Germline V lookup: CDR1 SGHTA, CDR2 FQGNSA. Between the trimmed V and J ends, which lost 2 bases and 4 bases, there was a span of 9 bases. The CDR3 consists of 13 residues. Written as DNA, the CDR3 is TGTGCCAGCAGCTTACAGGGCCCGTACGAGCAGTACTTC. Encoded protein: CASSLQGPYEQYF.

The gene calls are TRBV19 and TRBJ1-5, with 8 bases fitting TRBD1. The CDR3 is 17 amino acids. Germline assignment: CDR1 LNHDA and CDR2 SQIVND (reference sequence). Trimming took 3 bases from V and 2 from J; bases not matched to a gene: 9. In DNA form, the CDR3 reads TGTGCCAGTAGTATCGGGACAGGAGGGATCGGCAATCAGCCCCAGCATTTT. This gives the protein CASSIGTGGIGNQPQHF.

The rearrangement uses TRBV5-1 and TRBJ2-5; 9 bases agree with TRBD2. In germline, CDR1 is SGHRS, CDR2 YFSETQ. V lost 0 bases, J lost 2 bases, and 5 bases stayed unmatched. CDR3 size: 16 residues. CDR3 sequence (DNA): TGCGCCAGCAGCTTGGTTGCGGGGGGGCCTCAAGAGACCCAGTACTTC. Encoded protein: CASSLVAGGPQETQYF.

This rearrangement joins TRBV2 to TRBJ1-4, with unresolved D. Germline loops: CDR1 SNHLY, CDR2 FYNNEI. The CDR3 is 14 residues long. The V gene lost 4 bases and the J gene lost 7 bases, with 13 bases spanning the gap. The CDR3 here is CASSVGGFTEKLFF. The CDR3 DNA follows: TGTGCCAGCAGTGTTGGAGGGTTTACTGAAAAACTGTTTTTT.

The chain couples TRBV18 to TRBJ1-4; D remains ambiguous. The CDR3 consists of 15 residues. V was trimmed by 2 bases and J by 0 bases, leaving 7 bases between them. In germline, CDR1 is KGHSH, CDR2 LQKENI. Written as DNA, the CDR3 is TGTGCCAGCTCACCAACAGAAACAACTAATGAAAAACTGTTTTTT. Protein sequence: CASSPTETTNEKLFF.

The chain is built from TRBV7-8 and TRBJ2-7; D not certain. With 1 base removed from V and 6 bases from J, the gap between germline ends came to 16 bases. This CDR3 comprises 15 residues. Germline V gene lookup returns CDR1 SGHVS and CDR2 FQNEAQ. In nucleotides, the CDR3 is TGTGCCAGCAGCTTAGAAGGGCGGCGGAGTGGCGAGCAGTACTTC. Protein: CASSLEGRRSGEQYF.

The CDR3 reads CASRLRGQGGNEKLFF. CDR3 nucleotides: TGTGCCAGCAGGCTGAGGGGGCAGGGGGGCAATGAAAAACTGTTTTTT. The rearrangement joins TRBV2 to TRBJ1-4; 7 bases are a match to TRBD1. The CDR3 sequence is 16 residues long. Germline loops: CDR1 SNHLY, CDR2 FYNNEI. V shed 6 bases and J 5 bases; nucleotides not matched to a gene: 12.

The rearrangement links TRBV4-1 to TRBJ2-5; possible D gene TRBD1, 5 bases. The CDR3 loop spans 13 amino acids. Between the trimmed V and J ends, which lost 5 bases and 2 bases, there was a span of 9 bases. Germline V CDR1 and CDR2: MGHRA, YSYEKL. The CDR3 nucleotides read TGCGCCAGCAGCGCGCCAGGGCAAGAGACCCAGTACTTC. Protein: CASSAPGQETQYF.

CDR3 bases: TGTGCCTGGAGTTTGGGGGGGAAAACAGATACGCAGTATTTT. Its translation is CAWSLGGKTDTQYF. The chain joins TRBV30 to TRBJ2-3; 7 bases are shared with TRBD2. Germline trimming cut 2 bases from V and 3 bases from J; bases unmatched to any gene: 5. The length of the CDR3 is 14 residues. Germline V CDR1 and CDR2: GTSNPN, SVGIG (reference sequence).

The DNA for the CDR3 is TGCGCCAGCAGCTTGGGACAGTGGGTTGGCCAAGAGACCCAGTACTTC. Amino acids: CASSLGQWVGQETQYF. The V call is TRBV5-1, the J call TRBJ2-5; the D gene is possibly TRBD1 (5 bases). The V end was cut by 0 bases, the J end by 1 base, with 13 bases between. Germline values: CDR1 SGHRS, CDR2 YFSETQ. The CDR3 sequence is 16 residues long.